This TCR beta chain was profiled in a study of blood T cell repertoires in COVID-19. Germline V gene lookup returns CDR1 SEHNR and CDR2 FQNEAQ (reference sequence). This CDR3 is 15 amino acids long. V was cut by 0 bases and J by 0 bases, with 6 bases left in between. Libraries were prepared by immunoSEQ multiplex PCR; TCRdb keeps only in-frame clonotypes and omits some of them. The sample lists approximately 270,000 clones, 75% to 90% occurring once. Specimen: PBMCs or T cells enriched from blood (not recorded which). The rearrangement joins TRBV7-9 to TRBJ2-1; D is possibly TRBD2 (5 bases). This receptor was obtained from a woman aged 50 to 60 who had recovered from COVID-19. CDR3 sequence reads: CASSLARGSYNEQFF. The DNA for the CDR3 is TGTGCCAGCAGCTTAGCCCGGGGCTCCTACAATGAGCAGTTCTTC.